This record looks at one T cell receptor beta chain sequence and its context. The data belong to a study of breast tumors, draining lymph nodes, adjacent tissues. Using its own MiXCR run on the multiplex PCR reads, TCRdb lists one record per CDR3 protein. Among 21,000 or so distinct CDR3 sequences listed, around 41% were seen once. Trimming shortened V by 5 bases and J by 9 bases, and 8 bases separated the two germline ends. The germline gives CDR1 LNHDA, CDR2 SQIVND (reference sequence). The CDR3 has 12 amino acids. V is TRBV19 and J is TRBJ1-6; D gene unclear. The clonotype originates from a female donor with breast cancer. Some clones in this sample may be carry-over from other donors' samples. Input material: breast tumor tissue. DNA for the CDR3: TGTGCCAGTAGTTCCCATGGTTCACCCCTCCACTTT. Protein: CASSSHGSPLHF.